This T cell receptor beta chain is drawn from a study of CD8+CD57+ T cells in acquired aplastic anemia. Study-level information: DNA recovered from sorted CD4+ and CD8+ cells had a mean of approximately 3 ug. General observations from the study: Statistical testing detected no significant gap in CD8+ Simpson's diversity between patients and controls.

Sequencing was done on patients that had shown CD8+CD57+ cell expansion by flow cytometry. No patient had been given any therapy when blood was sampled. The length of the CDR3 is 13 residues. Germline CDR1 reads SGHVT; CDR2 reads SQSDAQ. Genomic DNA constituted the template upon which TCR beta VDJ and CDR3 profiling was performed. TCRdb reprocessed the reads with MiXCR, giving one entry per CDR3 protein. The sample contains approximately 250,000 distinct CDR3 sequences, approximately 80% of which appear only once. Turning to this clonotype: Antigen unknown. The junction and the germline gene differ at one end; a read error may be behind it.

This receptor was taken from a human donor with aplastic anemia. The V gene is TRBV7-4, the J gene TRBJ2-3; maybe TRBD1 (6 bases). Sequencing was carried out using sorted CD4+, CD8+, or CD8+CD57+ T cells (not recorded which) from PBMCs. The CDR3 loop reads CASSLGGHNEQFF. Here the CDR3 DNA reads TGTGCCAGCAGCTTAGGGGGACACAATGAGCAGTTCTTT.